Listed below are T cell receptor beta chains from one sample, sequenced in a study of T cell responses to AZD1222 COVID-19 vaccine. The data were produced by immunoSEQ multiplex PCR, yet TCRdb's version contains in-frame clones alone and is incomplete. Among 70,000 or so clones, around 88% were seen once, and the ten largest hold about 20%. The sample in question was peripheral blood, obtained on day 0 of AZD1222 vaccination. Source of these receptors: an adult in good health. Both conserved end residues are trimmed from each CDR3.

cdr3_aa: ASSKQGDVQPQH
v_call: TRBV14
j_call: TRBJ1-5
cdr3_length: 12

cdr3_aa: ASRPMTGRNTEAF
v_call: TRBV3-1/TRBV3-2
j_call: TRBJ1-1
cdr3_length: 13

cdr3_aa: AWKTREGYGYT
v_call: TRBV30
j_call: TRBJ1-2
cdr3_length: 11

cdr3_aa: ATSDSGQGGETQY
v_call: TRBV24-1
j_call: TRBJ2-5
cdr3_length: 13

cdr3_aa: ASSMVGQGSGNTIY
v_call: TRBV19
j_call: TRBJ1-3
cdr3_length: 14

cdr3_aa: ASGSEGGSYEQY
v_call: TRBV6-5
j_call: TRBJ2-7
cdr3_length: 12

cdr3_aa: ASSRGIEAF
v_call: TRBV19
j_call: TRBJ1-1
cdr3_length: 9

cdr3_aa: ASSQGQGAYGEQF
v_call: TRBV5-8
j_call: TRBJ2-1
cdr3_length: 13

cdr3_aa: AISERNRVAGYT
v_call: TRBV10-3
j_call: TRBJ1-2
cdr3_length: 12

cdr3_aa: ASSEEGEAGELF
v_call: TRBV6-1
j_call: TRBJ2-2
cdr3_length: 12

cdr3_aa: ASSQGVSYGYT
v_call: TRBV3-1/TRBV3-2
j_call: TRBJ1-2
cdr3_length: 11

cdr3_aa: ASSPTASYEQY
v_call: TRBV3-1/TRBV3-2
j_call: TRBJ2-7
cdr3_length: 11

cdr3_aa: SVPRGNTEAF
v_call: TRBV29-1
j_call: TRBJ1-1
cdr3_length: 10

cdr3_aa: ASTRGLKDTQY
v_call: TRBV7-9
j_call: TRBJ2-3
cdr3_length: 11

cdr3_aa: ASSHAGLAGGSGNEQY
v_call: TRBV3-1/TRBV3-2
j_call: TRBJ2-7
cdr3_length: 16

cdr3_aa: ASSFGGKETQY
v_call: TRBV5-5
j_call: TRBJ2-5
cdr3_length: 11

cdr3_aa: ATSDPGTSGTDTQY
v_call: TRBV24-1
j_call: TRBJ2-3
cdr3_length: 14

cdr3_aa: ASSQTDRGELF
v_call: TRBV11-1
j_call: TRBJ2-2
cdr3_length: 11

cdr3_aa: ASGSGGNGYT
v_call: TRBV12-5
j_call: TRBJ1-2
cdr3_length: 10

cdr3_aa: ASSEAGGGEQY
v_call: TRBV2
j_call: TRBJ2-7
cdr3_length: 11

cdr3_aa: ASKKPGQGSTGELF
v_call: TRBV2
j_call: TRBJ2-2
cdr3_length: 14

cdr3_aa: ASSFPGQVYNEQF
v_call: TRBV7-9
j_call: TRBJ2-1
cdr3_length: 13

cdr3_aa: SVETGRGNTIY
v_call: TRBV29-1
j_call: TRBJ1-3
cdr3_length: 11

cdr3_aa: ASSHADSSRTEAF
v_call: TRBV4-1
j_call: TRBJ1-1
cdr3_length: 13